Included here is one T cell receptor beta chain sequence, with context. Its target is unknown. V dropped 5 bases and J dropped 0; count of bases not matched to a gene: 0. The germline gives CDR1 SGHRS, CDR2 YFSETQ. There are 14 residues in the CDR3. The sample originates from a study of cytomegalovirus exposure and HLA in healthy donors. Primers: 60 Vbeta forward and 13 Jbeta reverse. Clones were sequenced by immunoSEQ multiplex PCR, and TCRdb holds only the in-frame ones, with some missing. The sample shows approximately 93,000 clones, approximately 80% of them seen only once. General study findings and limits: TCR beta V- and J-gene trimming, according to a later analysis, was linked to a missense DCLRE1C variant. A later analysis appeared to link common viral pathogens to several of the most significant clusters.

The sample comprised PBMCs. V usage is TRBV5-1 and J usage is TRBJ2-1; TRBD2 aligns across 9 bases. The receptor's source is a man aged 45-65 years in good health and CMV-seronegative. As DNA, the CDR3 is TGCGCCAGCAGTAGCGGGGGCTCCTACAATGAGCAGTTCTTC. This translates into CASSSGGSYNEQFF.